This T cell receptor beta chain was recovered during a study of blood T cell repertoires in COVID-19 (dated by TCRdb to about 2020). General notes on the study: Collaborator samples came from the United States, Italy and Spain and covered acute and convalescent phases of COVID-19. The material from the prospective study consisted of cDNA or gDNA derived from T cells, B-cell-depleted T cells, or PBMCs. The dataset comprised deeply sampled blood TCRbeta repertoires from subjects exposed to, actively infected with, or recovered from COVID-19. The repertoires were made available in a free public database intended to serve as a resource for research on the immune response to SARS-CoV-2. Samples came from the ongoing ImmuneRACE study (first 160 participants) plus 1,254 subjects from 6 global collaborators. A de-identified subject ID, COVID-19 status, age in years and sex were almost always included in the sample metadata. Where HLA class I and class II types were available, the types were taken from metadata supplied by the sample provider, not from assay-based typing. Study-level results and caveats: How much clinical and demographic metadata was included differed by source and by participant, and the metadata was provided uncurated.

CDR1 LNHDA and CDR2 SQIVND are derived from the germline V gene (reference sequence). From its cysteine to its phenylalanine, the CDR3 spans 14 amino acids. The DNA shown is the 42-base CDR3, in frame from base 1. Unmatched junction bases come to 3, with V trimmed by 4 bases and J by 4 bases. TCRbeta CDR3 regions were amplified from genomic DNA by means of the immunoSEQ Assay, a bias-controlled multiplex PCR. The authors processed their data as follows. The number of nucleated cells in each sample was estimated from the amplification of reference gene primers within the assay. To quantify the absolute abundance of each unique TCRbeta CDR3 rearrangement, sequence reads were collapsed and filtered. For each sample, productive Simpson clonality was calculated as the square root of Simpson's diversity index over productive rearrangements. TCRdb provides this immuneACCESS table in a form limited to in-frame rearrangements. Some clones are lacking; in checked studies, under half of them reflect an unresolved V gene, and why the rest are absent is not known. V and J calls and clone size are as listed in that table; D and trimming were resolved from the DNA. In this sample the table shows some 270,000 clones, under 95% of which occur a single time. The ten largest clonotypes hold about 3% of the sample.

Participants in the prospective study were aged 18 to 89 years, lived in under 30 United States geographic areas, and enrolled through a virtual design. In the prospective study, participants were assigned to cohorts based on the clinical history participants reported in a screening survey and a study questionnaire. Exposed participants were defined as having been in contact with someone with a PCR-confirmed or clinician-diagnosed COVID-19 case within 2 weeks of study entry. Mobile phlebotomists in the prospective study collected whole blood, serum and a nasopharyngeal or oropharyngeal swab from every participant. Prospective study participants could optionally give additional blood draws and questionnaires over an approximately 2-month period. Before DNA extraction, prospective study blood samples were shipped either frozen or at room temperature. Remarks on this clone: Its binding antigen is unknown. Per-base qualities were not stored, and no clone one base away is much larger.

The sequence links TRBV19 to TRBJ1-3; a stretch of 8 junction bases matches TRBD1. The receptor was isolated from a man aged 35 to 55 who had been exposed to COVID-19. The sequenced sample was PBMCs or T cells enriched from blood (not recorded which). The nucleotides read TGTGCCAGTAGTAAGACAGGGGAAGGAAACACCATATATTTT. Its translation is CASSKTGEGNTIYF.